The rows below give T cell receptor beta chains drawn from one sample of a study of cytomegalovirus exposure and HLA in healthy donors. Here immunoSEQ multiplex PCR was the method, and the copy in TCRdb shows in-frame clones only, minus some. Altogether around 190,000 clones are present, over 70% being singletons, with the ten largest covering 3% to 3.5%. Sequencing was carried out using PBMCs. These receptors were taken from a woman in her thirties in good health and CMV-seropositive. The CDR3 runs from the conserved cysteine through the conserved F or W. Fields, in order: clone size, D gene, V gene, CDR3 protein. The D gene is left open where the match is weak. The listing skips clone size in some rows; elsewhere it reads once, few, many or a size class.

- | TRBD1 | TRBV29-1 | CSVWDSPGGYTF
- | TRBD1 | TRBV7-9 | CSSSLYQGQGDYTEAFF
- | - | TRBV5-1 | CASSSGILTAVGYTF
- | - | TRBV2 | CASSDRGPTSGANVLTF
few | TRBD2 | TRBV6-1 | CASSEGLAMGEQFF
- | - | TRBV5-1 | CASSLEGVSDTQYF
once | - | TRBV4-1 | CASSQDQWAGNYGYTF
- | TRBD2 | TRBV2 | CASLAGVKQETQYF
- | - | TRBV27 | CASSLRGLGSGNTIYF
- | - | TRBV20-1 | CSAPDIAEAFF
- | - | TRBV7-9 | CASSFAGYGYTF
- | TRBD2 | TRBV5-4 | CASSRGLAGGYEQYF
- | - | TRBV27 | CASSLQGNNQPQHF
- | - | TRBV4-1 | CASSQEAVPNQPQHF
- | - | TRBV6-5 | CASSPGGPRGQLFF
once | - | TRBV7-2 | CASSLAVGGYNEQFF
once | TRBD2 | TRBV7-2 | CASSLTGTSGRAEQFF